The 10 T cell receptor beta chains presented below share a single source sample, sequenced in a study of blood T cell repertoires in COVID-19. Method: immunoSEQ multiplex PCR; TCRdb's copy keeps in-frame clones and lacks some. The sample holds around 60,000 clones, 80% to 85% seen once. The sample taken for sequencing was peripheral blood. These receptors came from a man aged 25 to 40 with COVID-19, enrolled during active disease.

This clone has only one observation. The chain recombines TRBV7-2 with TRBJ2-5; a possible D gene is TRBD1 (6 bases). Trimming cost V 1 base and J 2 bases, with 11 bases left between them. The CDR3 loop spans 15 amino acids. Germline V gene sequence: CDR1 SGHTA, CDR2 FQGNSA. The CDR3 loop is CASSLGGGLQETQYF. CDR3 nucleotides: TGTGCCAGCAGCTTAGGAGGGGGTTTGCAAGAGACCCAGTACTTC.

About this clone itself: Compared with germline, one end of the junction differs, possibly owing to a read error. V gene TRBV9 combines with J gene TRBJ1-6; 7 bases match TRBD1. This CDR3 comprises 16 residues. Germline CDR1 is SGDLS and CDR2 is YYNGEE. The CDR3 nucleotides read TGTGCCAGCAGCGTAGGTCCAGGGGGGTATAGTTCACCCCTCCACTTT. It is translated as CASSVGPGGYSSPLHF. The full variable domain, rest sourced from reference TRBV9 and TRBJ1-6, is DSGVTQTPKHLITATGQRVTLRCSPRSGDLSVYWYQQSLDQGLQFLIQYYNGEERAKGNILERFSAQQFPDLHSELNLSSLELGDSALYFCASSVGPGGYSSPLHFGNGTRLTVT.

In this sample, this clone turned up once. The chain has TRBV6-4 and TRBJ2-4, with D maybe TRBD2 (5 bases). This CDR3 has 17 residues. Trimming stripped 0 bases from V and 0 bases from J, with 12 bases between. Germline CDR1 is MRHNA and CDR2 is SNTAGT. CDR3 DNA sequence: TGTGCCAGCAGTGACTCGAGGGAGAGGGTAGCCAAAAACATTCAGTACTTC. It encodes CASSDSRERVAKNIQYF.

The CDR3 DNA is TGTGCCAGCAGCCGTAGACAGAACTATGGCTACACCTTC. Protein: CASSRRQNYGYTF. The rearrangement uses TRBV28 and TRBJ1-2, with D tentatively TRBD1 (5 bases). CDR3 length: 13 amino acids. CDR1 and CDR2 from the germline V gene are MDHEN and SYDVKM. With 6 bases removed from V and 2 bases from J, the gap between germline ends came to 10 bases.

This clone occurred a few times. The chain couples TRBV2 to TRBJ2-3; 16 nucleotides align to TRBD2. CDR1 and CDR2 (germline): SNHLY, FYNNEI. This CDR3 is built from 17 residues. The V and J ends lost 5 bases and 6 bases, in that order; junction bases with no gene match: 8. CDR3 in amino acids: CASSIPGLAGGPDTQYF. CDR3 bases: TGTGCCAGCAGTATACCGGGACTAGCGGGGGGGCCCGATACGCAGTATTTT. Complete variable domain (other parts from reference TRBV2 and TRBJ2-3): EPEVTQTPSHQVTQMGQEVILRCVPISNHLYFYWYRQILGQKVEFLVSFYNNEISEKSEIFDDQFSVERPDGSNFTLKIRSTKLEDSAMYFCASSIPGLAGGPDTQYFGPGTRLTVL.

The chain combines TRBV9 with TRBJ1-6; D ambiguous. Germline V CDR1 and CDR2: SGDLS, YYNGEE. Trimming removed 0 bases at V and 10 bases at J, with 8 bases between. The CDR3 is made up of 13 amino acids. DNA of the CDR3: TGTGCCAGCAGCGTAGGAGGCCAGTCACCCCTCCACTTT. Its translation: CASSVGGQSPLHF.

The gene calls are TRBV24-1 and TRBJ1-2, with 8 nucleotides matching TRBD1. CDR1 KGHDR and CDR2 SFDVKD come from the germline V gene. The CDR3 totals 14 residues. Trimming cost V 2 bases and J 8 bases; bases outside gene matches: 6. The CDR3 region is CATSDWGQVEGYTF. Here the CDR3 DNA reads TGTGCCACCAGTGATTGGGGACAGGTCGAGGGCTACACCTTC.

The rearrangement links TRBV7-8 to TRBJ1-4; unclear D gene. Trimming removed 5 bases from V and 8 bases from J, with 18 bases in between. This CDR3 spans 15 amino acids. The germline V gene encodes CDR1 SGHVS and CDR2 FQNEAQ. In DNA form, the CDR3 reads TGTGCCAGCAGCCTCCAACTCCCGGCGGGGGAAAAACTGTTTTTT. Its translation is CASSLQLPAGEKLFF.

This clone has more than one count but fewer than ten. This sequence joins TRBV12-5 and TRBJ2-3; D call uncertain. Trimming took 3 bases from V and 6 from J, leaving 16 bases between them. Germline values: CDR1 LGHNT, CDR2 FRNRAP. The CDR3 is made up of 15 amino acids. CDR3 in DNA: TGTGCTAGTGGTTTCATGGAGAGGCCTGATGATACGCAGTATTTT. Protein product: CASGFMERPDDTQYF.

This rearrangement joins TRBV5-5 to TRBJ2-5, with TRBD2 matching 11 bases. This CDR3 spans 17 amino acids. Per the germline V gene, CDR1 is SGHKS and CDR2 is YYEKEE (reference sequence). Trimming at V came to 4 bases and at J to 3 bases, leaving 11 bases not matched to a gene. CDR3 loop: CASSLSGRAGGEETQYF. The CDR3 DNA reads TGTGCCAGCAGCCTTAGCGGGAGGGCCGGAGGCGAAGAGACCCAGTACTTC.